A single sample is the source of the 27 T cell receptor beta chains below, sequenced in a study of T cells in localized non-small cell lung cancer. Here immunoSEQ multiplex PCR was the method, and the copy in TCRdb shows in-frame clones only, minus some. The table lists tens of thousands of clones, about 85% of them singletons. Source: PBMCs, taken before any cancer treatment. Source of these receptors: a woman between 35 and 75 years old with stage II squamous cell lung carcinoma.

This chain links TRBV10-2 with TRBJ2-5; no reliable D call. The CDR3 loop spans 12 amino acids. V was cut by 0 bases and J by 4 bases, with 3 bases left in between. Germline CDR1 WSHSY, CDR2 SAAADI. The CDR3 is CASSESLETQYF. The CDR3 DNA reads as TGCGCCAGCAGTGAGTCGTTAGAGACCCAGTACTTC.

The chain combines TRBV19 with TRBJ1-2; D remains ambiguous. Trimming removed 3 bases from V and 7 bases from J, with 12 bases in between. The germline gives CDR1 LNHDA, CDR2 SQIVND (reference sequence). There are 13 residues in the CDR3. DNA of the CDR3: TGTGCCAGTAGTATCGGTCCAGGCCCTGGCTACACCTTC. Protein product: CASSIGPGPGYTF.

The chain is built from TRBV29-1 and TRBJ2-5, with TRBD2 as a possible D gene (7 bases). The V gene's germline CDR1 is SQVTM and CDR2 ANQGSEA. The CDR3 extends over 16 amino acids. With 7 bases removed from V and 5 bases from J, the gap between germline ends came to 26 bases. CDR3 nucleotide sequence: TGCAGCGACCGGACGGGGGTGTCGGGGGGCCTGGAGACCCAGTACTTC. It translates to CSDRTGVSGGLETQYF.

The chain combines TRBV9 with TRBJ2-2; D possibly matches TRBD1 or TRBD2 (6 bases each). V dropped 0 bases and J dropped 7 bases, with 10 bases sitting between them. From germline, CDR1 is SGDLS and CDR2 YYNGEE. The CDR3 has 14 residues. The DNA of the CDR3 is TGTGCCAGCAGCGTAGAGGGGGGCTTCGGGGAGCTGTTTTTT. Encoded protein: CASSVEGGFGELFF.

This rearrangement joins TRBV6-1 to TRBJ2-4; possible D gene TRBD2, 6 bases. CDR3 length: 11 amino acids. V was clipped by 6 bases and J by 11 bases, with 11 bases between them. CDR1 is MNHNS and CDR2 is SASEGT in the germline V gene. The CDR3 protein is CASREGYLQYF. The CDR3 DNA reads as TGTGCCAGCAGGGAGGGGTACCTTCAGTACTTC.

This clone was seen a handful of times. The rearrangement joins TRBV25-1 to TRBJ2-1; D uncertain. CDR1 is MGHDK, CDR2 SYGVNS, per germline. This CDR3 is built from 15 residues. V lost 3 bases to trimming and J lost 0 bases, with 9 bases between them. The CDR3 region is CASSDVQSSYNEQFF. CDR3 DNA sequence: TGTGCCAGCAGTGACGTTCAGAGCTCCTACAATGAGCAGTTCTTC.

V usage is TRBV5-6 and J usage is TRBJ1-5; 7 bases match TRBD1. The CDR3 is made up of 14 amino acids. After removal of 4 bases from V and 5 bases from J, the junction contained 6 bases not matched to a gene. In germline, CDR1 is SGHDT, CDR2 YYEEEE. As DNA, the CDR3 is TGTGCCAGCAGCGGGTGGGACAGTGATCAGCCCCAGCATTTT. Its translation: CASSGWDSDQPQHF.

The CDR3 spells CASSYSDRPNSPLHF. The DNA for the CDR3 is TGTGCCAGCAGTTATTCCGACAGACCAAATTCACCCCTCCACTTT. V usage is TRBV6-6 and J usage is TRBJ1-6; tentative D call: TRBD1 (5 bases). Per the germline V gene, CDR1 is MNHNY and CDR2 is SVGAGI (reference sequence). The CDR3 covers 15 residues. Trimming stripped 3 bases from V and 7 bases from J, with 13 bases between.

The genes are TRBV7-9 and TRBJ1-6; the D gene is possibly TRBD1 (5 bases). The V gene's germline CDR1 is SEHNR and CDR2 FQNEAQ (reference sequence). CDR3 length: 16 residues. Between the trimmed V and J ends, which lost 6 bases and 12 bases, there was a span of 24 bases. The CDR3 bases are TGTGCCAGCAGTCAACAGGCCGGGACGGGCAATCTACCCCTCCACTTT. This translates into CASSQQAGTGNLPLHF.

The chain links TRBV18 to TRBJ1-5; a weak D match, TRBD1 (5 bases). CDR3 size: 13 residues. Germline CDR1 and CDR2: KGHSH and LQKENI. V was cut by 2 bases and J by 7 bases, with 9 bases left in between. CDR3 DNA: TGTGCCAGCTCACCAGGGAGGGACCAGCCCCAGCATTTT. This codes for CASSPGRDQPQHF.

The CDR3 loop reads CASRGQGARSPLHF. The CDR3 DNA reads TGTGCCAGCAGGGGACAGGGGGCCCGTTCACCCCTCCACTTT. The gene calls are TRBV27 and TRBJ1-6; 12 bases line up with TRBD1. Germline CDR1 is MNHEY and CDR2 is SMNVEV (reference sequence). This CDR3 is built from 14 residues. V lost 6 bases to trimming and J lost 9 bases; unmatched junction nucleotides: 3.

This clone was observed once. The chain has TRBV7-2 and TRBJ1-2; a weak D match, TRBD1 (6 bases). This CDR3 is built from 13 residues. Germline V CDR1 and CDR2: SGHTA, FQGNSA. Trimming cost V 5 bases and J 7 bases, with 14 bases left between them. The DNA for the CDR3 is TGTGCCAGCAGCCAAGACAGGATGGGTGGCTACACCTTC. Translating it yields CASSQDRMGGYTF. The complete variable domain, with remaining parts taken from reference TRBV7-2 and TRBJ1-2, reads GAGVSQSPSNKVTEKGKDVELRCDPISGHTALYWYRQSLGQGLEFLIYFQGNSAPDKSGLPSDRFSAERTGGSVSTLTIQRTQQEDSAVYLCASSQDRMGGYTFGSGTRLTVV.

The genes are TRBV2 and TRBJ2-4, with a possible D match to TRBD2 (5 bases). The CDR3 has 14 amino acids. Per the germline V gene, CDR1 is SNHLY and CDR2 is FYNNEI. V dropped 6 bases and J dropped 6 bases, with 15 bases sitting between them. The DNA of the CDR3 is TGTGCCAGCAGCACCCTCCGGGCGGGAAACATTCAGTACTTC. It encodes CASSTLRAGNIQYF.

The CDR3 nucleotides are TGTGCCAGCAGTAGGGACGGGACAGGGTGGGAGACCCAGTACTTC. It yields the protein CASSRDGTGWETQYF. This rearrangement joins TRBV5-6 to TRBJ2-5, with 9 bases identical to TRBD1. CDR3 length: 15 amino acids. CDR1 is SGHDT, CDR2 YYEEEE, per germline. V was clipped by 5 bases and J by 5 bases; unmatched bases: 10.

This clone was counted between two and nine times. The gene calls are TRBV7-2 and TRBJ2-7, with TRBD2 as a possible D gene (6 bases). This CDR3 is 15 amino acids long. The germline gives CDR1 SGHTA, CDR2 FQGNSA. With 1 base removed from V and 1 base from J, the gap between germline ends came to 11 bases. The CDR3 loop reads CASSLGGVGSYEQYF. CDR3 DNA: TGTGCCAGCAGCTTAGGGGGGGTAGGGTCCTACGAGCAGTACTTC.

The gene calls are TRBV7-9 and TRBJ1-1; a weak D match, TRBD1 (5 bases). Trimming cost V 8 bases and J 3 bases, with 7 bases left between them. Per the germline V gene, CDR1 is SEHNR and CDR2 is FQNEAQ (reference sequence). CDR3 length: 11 residues. The CDR3 loop is CASGGDTEAFF. CDR3 nucleotide sequence: TGTGCCAGCGGGGGGGACACTGAAGCTTTCTTT.

The chain employs TRBV11-2 and TRBJ2-2, with TRBD2 identical over 10 bases. The CDR3 is made up of 19 amino acids. Trimming took 1 base from V and 7 from J; bases not matched to a gene: 15. CDR1 SGHAT and CDR2 FQNNGV come from the germline V gene. CDR3 protein: CASSLGPFGLAGEVGELFF. CDR3 coding DNA: TGTGCCAGCAGCTTAGGGCCCTTCGGGCTAGCGGGAGAAGTCGGGGAGCTGTTTTTT.

A note on this clone: Other nucleotide sequences in the sample specify the same CDR3. The rearrangement uses TRBV5-1 and TRBJ2-5, with 11 bases fitting TRBD2. CDR3 length: 13 residues. Germline trimming cut 7 bases from V and 2 bases from J; bases unmatched to any gene: 1. Germline CDR1 SGHRS, CDR2 YFSETQ. The CDR3 bases are TGCGCCAGCCGACTAGCGGGACAAGAGACCCAGTACTTC. Encoded protein: CASRLAGQETQYF.

The chain combines TRBV9 with TRBJ2-1; maybe TRBD1 (5 bases). V shed 0 bases and J shed 2 bases, with 9 bases lying between them. CDR3 length equals 15 residues. Per the germline V gene, CDR1 is SGDLS and CDR2 is YYNGEE. CDR3 sequence (DNA): TGTGCCAGCAGCGTAGGGGGCAGGACCTACAATGAGCAGTTCTTC. It codes for CASSVGGRTYNEQFF.

The genes are TRBV21-1 and TRBJ2-4; the D call in the table, TRBD1, was not verified against the DNA. TRBV21-1 is a recognized pseudogene. The CDR3 contains 16 residues. CDR3 sequence: CASSVIGTGAKNIQYF. CDR3 in DNA: TGTGCCAGCAGCGTGATCGGGACAGGTGCCAAAAACATTCAGTACTTC.

The gene calls are TRBV27 and TRBJ1-3; 7 bases map to TRBD1. Losses at the gene ends were 5 bases for V and 2 bases for J; bases not matched to a gene: 6. CDR1 and CDR2 from the germline V gene are MNHEY and SMNVEV (reference sequence). CDR3 length: 15 amino acids. The CDR3 reads CASSPDRVPGNTIYF. CDR3 in DNA: TGTGCCAGCAGTCCTGACAGGGTCCCTGGAAACACCATATATTTT.

This chain connects TRBV6-1 to TRBJ2-6; D may be TRBD1 (5 bases). Trimming cost V 4 bases and J 5 bases, with 9 bases left between them. This CDR3 region has 14 residues. Germline loops: CDR1 MNHNS, CDR2 SASEGT. Here the CDR3 DNA reads TGTGCCAGCAGTGTGACAGTCCGGGCCAACGTCCTGACTTTC. Residues: CASSVTVRANVLTF.

This clone was seen ten or more times. The chain uses TRBV27 and TRBJ1-2; D is ambiguous. Germline V gives CDR1 MNHEY, CDR2 SMNVEV (reference sequence). The length of the CDR3 is 15 residues. The V gene lost 5 bases and the J gene lost 7 bases, with 20 bases spanning the gap. CDR3 protein: CASSDHSPIGSGYTF. CDR3 nucleotides: TGTGCCAGCAGTGATCACTCTCCTATTGGTTCTGGCTACACCTTC.

The genes are TRBV14 and TRBJ2-7; 11 bases line up with TRBD1. From germline, CDR1 is SGHDN and CDR2 FVKESK. This CDR3 comprises 16 residues. V dropped 4 bases and J dropped 6; count of bases not matched to a gene: 11. The CDR3 DNA follows: TGTGCCAGCAGCCCCAACTACGGGACAGGGGGACTCGAGCAGTACTTC. It translates to CASSPNYGTGGLEQYF. Complete variable domain (other parts from reference TRBV14 and TRBJ2-7): EAGVTQFPSHSVIEKGQTVTLRCDPISGHDNLYWYRRVMGKEIKFLLHFVKESKQDESGMPNNRFLAERTGGTYSTLKVQPAELEDSGVYFCASSPNYGTGGLEQYFGPGTRLTVT.

This clone was observed a single time. The chain has TRBV15 and TRBJ1-6; 8 bases agree with TRBD1. The V gene's germline CDR1 is LNHNV and CDR2 YYDKDF (reference sequence). The CDR3 covers 17 residues. With V trimmed by 3 bases and J by 11 bases, 15 bases remained unmatched. The CDR3 sequence is CATSSVGSGGPRTPLHF. CDR3 coding DNA: TGTGCCACCAGCAGTGTCGGGTCAGGGGGCCCGAGAACACCCCTCCACTTT.

This sequence joins TRBV19 and TRBJ2-5; TRBD2 aligns across 8 bases. This CDR3 spans 15 amino acids. The trim removed 4 bases at V and 3 bases at J, leaving 7 bases unmatched. Germline CDR1 and CDR2: LNHDA and SQIVND (reference sequence). The CDR3 DNA reads TGTGCCAGTAGTAACTACCCGGGACTAGAAGAGACCCAGTACTTC. Translating it yields CASSNYPGLEETQYF.

The chain combines TRBV9 with TRBJ2-5; D gene uncertain. Germline CDR1 and CDR2: SGDLS and YYNGEE. V was shortened by 3 bases and J by 2 bases, with 20 bases between the two germline ends. CDR3 length: 17 amino acids. CDR3 DNA sequence: TGTGCCAGCAGCGGACTTTTTGGACGGCCGGGTCAAGAGACCCAGTACTTC. It encodes CASSGLFGRPGQETQYF.